Listed below are T cell receptor beta chains from one sample, sequenced in a study of CD8+ T cells in alopecia areata. Clones were read by immunoSEQ multiplex PCR, and TCRdb kept only the in-frame ones, dropping some. Here the sample spans around 140,000 clones, 70% to 90% being singletons. Sequencing was performed on CD8+ T cells sorted from blood, taken at week 4, from a patient treated with tofacitinib. The receptors were gathered from a human donor with alopecia areata. Each CDR3 is given with its conserved first and last residue. The D gene is left open where the match is weak. Expanded clones are given a class, and other clones once, few, many or no size at all.

>few|13|TRBJ2-7|.|TRBV29-1
CSVVPENYYEQYF
TGCAGCGTTGTCCCAGAAAATTACTACGAGCAGTACTTC
>.|14|TRBJ2-1|TRBD2|TRBV4-1
CASSIIAGNNEQFF
TGCGCCAGCAGCATTATAGCGGGGAACAATGAGCAGTTCTTC
>.|14|TRBJ1-2|TRBD1|TRBV29-1
CSVVDRGRDYGYTF
TGCAGCGTTGTTGACAGGGGGCGCGACTATGGCTACACCTTC
>.|15|TRBJ2-7|TRBD2|TRBV5-1
CASSLITSGPYEQYF
TGCGCCAGCAGCTTGATTACTAGCGGTCCCTACGAGCAGTACTTC
>.|12|TRBJ1-1|TRBD1|TRBV29-1
CSVGQEATEAFF
TGCAGCGTGGGACAGGAAGCCACTGAAGCTTTCTTT
>.|17|TRBJ2-3|TRBD1|TRBV5-6
CASSYGTGEDRADTQYF
TGTGCCAGCAGCTACGGGACAGGGGAGGATAGAGCAGATACGCAGTATTTT
>.|13|TRBJ2-6|.|TRBV29-1
CSVAARGANVLTF
TGCAGCGTTGCAGCTAGGGGGGCCAACGTCCTGACTTTC
>.|12|TRBJ2-1|.|TRBV9
CASSPGIGEQFF
TGTGCCAGCAGCCCCGGAATAGGAGAGCAGTTCTTC
>.|14|TRBJ2-3|.|TRBV5-1
CASSGSYYTDTQYF
TGCGCCAGCAGCGGCAGCTATTACACAGATACGCAGTATTTT
>.|15|TRBJ2-1|TRBD1|TRBV19
CASSGGNRGYNEQFF
TGTGCCAGTAGTGGTGGGAACAGGGGATACAATGAGCAGTTCTTC
>.|15|TRBJ2-1|.|TRBV19
CASKALAGQNNEQFF
TGTGCCAGTAAGGCATTAGCGGGACAGAACAATGAGCAGTTCTTC
>.|17|TRBJ2-7|TRBD1|TRBV2
CASPRDREFPSSYEQYF
TGTGCCAGCCCACGGGACAGGGAGTTCCCAAGCTCCTACGAGCAGTACTTC
>.|13|TRBJ2-7|.|TRBV5-6
CASSLVGEAEQYF
TGTGCCAGCAGCTTGGTTGGGGAGGCCGAGCAGTACTTC
>.|15|TRBJ1-2|.|TRBV27
CASTIIPLTVPGYTF
TGTGCCAGCACCATTATCCCCCTGACCGTTCCGGGCTACACCTTC
>few|14|TRBJ2-1|TRBD2|TRBV6-1
CASSEWASGGNRFF
TGTGCCAGCAGTGAATGGGCTAGCGGGGGGAATCGGTTCTTC
>few|18|TRBJ2-1|TRBD1|TRBV7-2
CASSSSHRQGGMLDEQFF
TGTGCCAGCAGCTCGAGCCACCGACAGGGGGGAATGTTGGATGAGCAGTTCTTC
>once|15|TRBJ2-7|.|TRBV29-1
CSVELERWGTYEQYF
TGCAGCGTTGAATTGGAGAGGTGGGGCACCTACGAGCAGTACTTC
>.|15|TRBJ2-2|TRBD2|TRBV11-2
CASSLELAGTGELFF
TGTGCCAGCAGCTTAGAACTAGCGGGCACCGGGGAGCTGTTTTTT
>.|15|TRBJ2-7|TRBD1|TRBV9
CASSVGQGVSYEQYF
TGTGCCAGCAGCGTAGGACAGGGGGTGTCCTACGAGCAGTACTTC
>few|15|TRBJ1-2|TRBD1|TRBV29-1
CSVESLEGAKYGYTF
TGCAGCGTTGAATCTCTGGAGGGGGCAAAGTATGGCTACACCTTC
>.|10|TRBJ2-3|.|TRBV29-1
CSVVSDTQYF
TGCAGCGTTGTATCGGATACGCAGTATTTT
>.|17|TRBJ1-1|.|TRBV7-6
CASSHQGRGSVNTEAFF
TGTGCCAGCAGCCACCAGGGGCGGGGGTCGGTGAACACTGAAGCTTTCTTT
>.|14|TRBJ1-2|.|TRBV19
CASSIGGSNYGYTF
TGTGCCAGTAGTATTGGTGGATCAAACTATGGCTACACCTTC
>.|16|TRBJ2-7|.|TRBV14
CASSQEGLKASYEQYF
TGTGCCAGCAGCCAAGAAGGCCTGAAAGCCTCCTACGAGCAGTACTTC
>.|12|TRBJ2-2|.|TRBV7-9
CASSSPVGELFF
TGTGCCAGCAGCTCCCCGGTAGGGGAGCTGTTTTTT
>.|15|TRBJ2-2|.|TRBV7-9
CASSPLAGAGGELFF
TGTGCCAGCAGCCCCCTCGCGGGGGCGGGCGGGGAGCTGTTTTTT
>.|13|TRBJ2-7|TRBD2|TRBV25-1
CASDSGSLSEQYF
TGTGCCAGCGACAGCGGGAGTTTGTCCGAGCAGTACTTC
>.|18|TRBJ2-7|TRBD2|TRBV5-1
CASSLGLAGENFSYEQYF
TGCGCCAGCAGCTTGGGACTAGCGGGAGAAAACTTCTCCTACGAGCAGTACTTC
>.|14|TRBJ2-7|.|TRBV15
CATSSDVQVDEQYF
TGTGCCACCAGCAGCGACGTCCAGGTCGATGAGCAGTACTTC
>.|13|TRBJ2-7|.|TRBV23-1
CASSQSQPPEQYF
TGCGCCAGCAGTCAATCGCAGCCCCCTGAGCAGTACTTC
>.|14|TRBJ1-5|TRBD1|TRBV27
CASSLGTGYQPQHF
TGTGCCAGCAGCCTGGGGACAGGGTATCAGCCCCAGCATTTT
>once|13|TRBJ2-7|.|TRBV27
CASSSGHLYEQYF
TGTGCCAGCAGTTCGGGACACCTCTACGAGCAGTACTTC
>.|17|TRBJ2-2|TRBD1|TRBV15
CATRERQGAENTGELFF
TGTGCCACCAGAGAGAGACAGGGGGCTGAGAACACCGGGGAGCTGTTTTTT
>.|13|TRBJ1-5|.|TRBV7-2
CASSKDGYQPQHF
TGTGCCAGCAGTAAGGACGGGTATCAGCCCCAGCATTTT